The subject of this entry is one T cell receptor beta chain. The data derive from a study of T-cell memory formation after mild COVID-19. V was clipped by 4 bases and J by 2 bases; unmatched bases: 11. This CDR3 is built from 17 residues. Germline CDR1 and CDR2: MNHNY and SVGAGI (reference sequence). TCRdb used MiXCR to reprocess the 5' RACE reads, holding one entry per CDR3 protein. The sample has roughly 340,000 distinct CDR3 sequences; about 15% are singletons. The clonotype was recovered from a man younger than 30 who had mild COVID-19 (a few samples of this study predate the infection). Cell type and time point are not known. The chain recombines TRBV6-6 with TRBJ1-3; 7 nucleotides agree with TRBD1. Sequencing was carried out using PBMCs or a T cell subset sorted from them (not recorded which). The CDR3 protein is CASSFSRTGVAGNTIYF. The CDR3 bases are TGTGCCAGCAGTTTTTCTCGCACAGGGGTGGCTGGAAACACCATATATTTT.